This is a list of T cell receptor beta chains from one sample in a study of response to subunit inactivated influenza vaccine. TCRdb re-called the RT-PCR reads through MiXCR, storing one row per CDR3 protein. The repertoire includes about 620,000 distinct CDR3 sequences, approximately 10% of them detected once, and 11% sits in the top ten. In addition, the sample was reused for a study of T cells expressing NK-cell markers.

Sample: PBMCs from blood, taken on the day of vaccination. These receptors came from a man aged 50 to 59 who received an inactivated influenza vaccine. Both conserved end residues are part of each CDR3. A D gene is named only where the DNA matches it firmly. A clone size is listed for some rows: how often the clone was seen (once, few, many), or a class if it is expanded.

>NA|TRBJ2-3|TRBV7-9|NA
TGTGCCAGCAGCTTTTTTGGGGAAGATACGCAGTATTTT
CASSFFGEDTQYF
>NA|TRBJ1-4|TRBV12-3/TRBV12-4|many
TGTGCCAGCAGCCTAAGGGCTGAGTCCCCTAATGAAAAACTGTTTTTT
CASSLRAESPNEKLFF
>TRBD1|TRBJ1-3|TRBV9|once
TGTGCCAGCAGCCCCACAGGGGCACCTGGAAACACCATACATTTT
CASSPTGAPGNTIHF
>NA|TRBJ2-2|TRBV7-9|few
TGTGCCAGCAGCCTATCTAGTCTCTTCGGGGAGCTGTTTTTT
CASSLSSLFGELFF
>TRBD2|TRBJ2-1|TRBV28|few
TGTGCCAGCAGTAACCCTAGCGGGGGGAACAATGAGCAGTTCTTC
CASSNPSGGNNEQFF
>NA|TRBJ1-6|TRBV20-1|NA
TGCAGTGCTAGAGACGCGGGGCTACAAACCCTCCACTTT
CSARDAGLQTLHF
>NA|TRBJ1-4|TRBV12-3/TRBV12-4|many
TGTGCCAGCAGTCCCGGAGGTACAACTAATGAAAAACTGTTTTTT
CASSPGGTTNEKLFF
>TRBD2|TRBJ2-3|TRBV12-3/TRBV12-4|few
TGTGCCAGCAGTTTAGCGCTACTAGCGGTTAGCACAGATACGCAGTATTTT
CASSLALLAVSTDTQYF
>TRBD1|TRBJ1-6|TRBV5-5|NA
TGTGCCAGCAGCCTAGGACAGGGAGGGTCCTATAATTCACCCCTCCACTTT
CASSLGQGGSYNSPLHF
>TRBD1|TRBJ2-3|TRBV10-3|NA
TGTGCCATAGCCGGGACAGGGGGCACAGATACGCAGTATTTT
CAIAGTGGTDTQYF
>NA|TRBJ2-5|TRBV4-3|few
TGCGCCAGCAGCCAAGTCGGGGCGGGCGGGACCCAGTACTTC
CASSQVGAGGTQYF
>NA|TRBJ2-7|TRBV10-3|NA
TGTGCCATCAGTCCCTCGGGACACCTTTACGAGCAGTACTTC
CAISPSGHLYEQYF
>NA|TRBJ2-2|TRBV5-1|NA
TGCGCCAGCAGCTTTGGACACACGAACACCGGGGAGCTGTTTTTT
CASSFGHTNTGELFF
>NA|TRBJ1-5|TRBV28|few
TGTGCCAGCAGCGAACAGGTAAATCAGCCCCAGCATTTT
CASSEQVNQPQHF
>TRBD1|TRBJ2-1|TRBV12-3/TRBV12-4|many
TGTGCCAGCAGTGGGGACAGGGCCGCCTACAATGAGCAGTTCTTC
CASSGDRAAYNEQFF
>TRBD1|TRBJ2-1|TRBV6-2/TRBV6-3|few
TGTGCCAGCAGTTACTCCCCTAAGGGGGCTCGGAATGAGCAGTTCTTC
CASSYSPKGARNEQFF
>TRBD2|TRBJ2-3|TRBV24-1|NA
TGTGCCACCAGGGGGCCGGGGCTAGCGGGCACAGATACGCAGTATTTT
CATRGPGLAGTDTQYF
>NA|TRBJ2-1|TRBV7-9|NA
TGTGCCAGCAGCCGACCTGGACGTGGGCAGTTCTTC
CASSRPGRGQFF
>NA|TRBJ2-7|TRBV5-1|few
TGCGCCAGCAGCTTGGACAGCCCCCTATACTACGAGCAGTACTTC
CASSLDSPLYYEQYF
>NA|TRBJ1-1|TRBV12-3/TRBV12-4|many
TGTGCCAGCCGCACAGCGAACACTGAAGCTTTCTTT
CASRTANTEAFF
>TRBD1|TRBJ2-1|TRBV5-1|NA
TGCGCCAGCAGTCCCAGACAGGGGGCCTACAATGAGCAGTTCTTC
CASSPRQGAYNEQFF
>NA|TRBJ1-1|TRBV12-3/TRBV12-4|NA
TGTGCCAGCAGTTTAATAGGACGAGGTAGCACTGAAGCTTTCTTT
CASSLIGRGSTEAFF
>NA|TRBJ1-1|TRBV6-2/TRBV6-3|many
TGTGCCAGCAGTTACTGGGGGAACACTGAAGCTTTCTTT
CASSYWGNTEAFF
>NA|TRBJ2-7|TRBV6-5|NA
TGTGCCAGCAGTTATGGACTCAACGAGCAGTACTTC
CASSYGLNEQYF
>NA|TRBJ2-4|TRBV3-1|NA
TGTGCCAGCAGCGAGTCCCTAGTCGGCAAAAACATTCAGTACTTC
CASSESLVGKNIQYF
>NA|TRBJ2-1|TRBV7-9|few
TGTGCCAGCAGCCAGACAAGAGAAAGTGAGCAGTTCTTC
CASSQTRESEQFF
>NA|TRBJ2-7|TRBV7-8|NA
TGTGCCAGCAGCGCGGAGGTAGCGGACTACGAGCAGTACTTC
CASSAEVADYEQYF
>TRBD2|TRBJ2-4|TRBV28|few
TGTGCCAGCAGTTTGCGGGAGGGGAACATTCAGTACTTC
CASSLREGNIQYF
>NA|TRBJ2-2|TRBV27|NA
TGTGCCAGCAGTTCACTGACGGGGGTGGGAACCGGGGAGCTGTTTTTT
CASSSLTGVGTGELFF
>NA|TRBJ2-1|TRBV7-8|NA
TGTGCCAGCAGCTTAGGCTGGGACTCCTACTCCAATGAGCAGTTCTTC
CASSLGWDSYSNEQFF
>TRBD1|TRBJ1-4|TRBV30|NA
TGTGCCTGGAGGGTGACAGGGTTGGAAAAACTGTTTTTT
CAWRVTGLEKLFF
>NA|TRBJ2-3|TRBV7-2|few
TGTGCCAGCAGCCCAACGCCCAAGAGCACAGATACGCAGTATTTT
CASSPTPKSTDTQYF
>NA|TRBJ2-1|TRBV24-1|many
TGTGCCACCAGTGGCCGGGACAACCCATCCAATGAGCAGTTCTTC
CATSGRDNPSNEQFF
>TRBD1|TRBJ2-7|TRBV29-1|few
TGCAGCGTTGGGGCAGGGGGCCACGAGCAGTACTTC
CSVGAGGHEQYF
>TRBD1|TRBJ2-7|TRBV7-7|few
TGTGCTAGCAGTCAAGCGACAGGGGGCTACGAGCAGTACTTC
CASSQATGGYEQYF
>NA|TRBJ2-6|TRBV9|many
TGTGCCAGCAGCGTAGCTGGGAACGGGGCCAACGTCCTGACTTTC
CASSVAGNGANVLTF